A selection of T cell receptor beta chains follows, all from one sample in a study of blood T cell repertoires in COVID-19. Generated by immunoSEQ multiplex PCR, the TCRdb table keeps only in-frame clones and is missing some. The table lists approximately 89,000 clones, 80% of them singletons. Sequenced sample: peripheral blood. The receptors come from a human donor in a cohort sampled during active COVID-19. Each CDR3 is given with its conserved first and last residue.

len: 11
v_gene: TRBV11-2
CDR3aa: CASSGNEKLFF

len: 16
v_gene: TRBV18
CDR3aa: CASSPNPQGGSYGYTF

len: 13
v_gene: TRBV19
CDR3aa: CATRQLDSYEQYF

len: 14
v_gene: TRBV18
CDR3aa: CASSPQREIDEQYF

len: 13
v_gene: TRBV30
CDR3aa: CAWSRSASQPQHF

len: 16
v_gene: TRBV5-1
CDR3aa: CASSVRPQGFDSPLHF

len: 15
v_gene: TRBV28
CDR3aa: CASSRSGVSYNEQFF

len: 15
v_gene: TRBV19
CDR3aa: CASSLQGGSNQPQHF

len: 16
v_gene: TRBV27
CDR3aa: CASSPTGGTSNQPQHF

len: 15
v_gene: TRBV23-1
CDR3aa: CASSQLPGQAYEQYF

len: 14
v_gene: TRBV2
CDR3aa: CASRGTGGSYEQYF

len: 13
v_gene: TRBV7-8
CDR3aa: CASSSTGSYGYTF

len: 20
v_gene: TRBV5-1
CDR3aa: CASSSGAGTGERRAGNTIYF

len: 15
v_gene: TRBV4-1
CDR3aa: CASSQGQGGITEAFF

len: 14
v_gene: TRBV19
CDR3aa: CASSRRAVGNEQYF

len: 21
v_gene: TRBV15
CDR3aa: CATSRDPPGPLNAGTGGVKYF

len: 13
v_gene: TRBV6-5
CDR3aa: CAGRQTNTGELFF

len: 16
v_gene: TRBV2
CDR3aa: CASRAQPGQGRDTQYF

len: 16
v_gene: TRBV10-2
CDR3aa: CASSDPGTVSSYEQYF

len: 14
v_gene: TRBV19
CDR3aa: CASSPTGGSYEQYF

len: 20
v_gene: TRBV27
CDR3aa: CASSPTAFILPGQGEETQYF

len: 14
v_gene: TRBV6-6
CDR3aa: CASSPGGSYEKLFF

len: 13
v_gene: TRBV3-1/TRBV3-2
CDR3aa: CASSQDRGAQAFF

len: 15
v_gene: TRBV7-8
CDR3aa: CASSLGTSGIYEQYF

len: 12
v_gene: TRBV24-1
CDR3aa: CATSVLTGEQFF

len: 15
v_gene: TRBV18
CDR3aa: CASSPSSGSLNEQFF

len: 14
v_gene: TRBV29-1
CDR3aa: CSVAGGKSSYEQYF

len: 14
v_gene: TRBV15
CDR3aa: CATSRGQAIGEQYF

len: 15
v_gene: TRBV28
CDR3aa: CASSKSRSALSGYTF

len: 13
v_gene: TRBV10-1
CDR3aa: CASSQGRNQPQHF

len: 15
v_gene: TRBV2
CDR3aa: CASSVDSTSVRELFF

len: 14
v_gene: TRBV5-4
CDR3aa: CASTPGAGEETQYF

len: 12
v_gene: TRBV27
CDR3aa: CASQALGYEQYF

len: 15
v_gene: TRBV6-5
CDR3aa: CASSRFGGGNSPLHF

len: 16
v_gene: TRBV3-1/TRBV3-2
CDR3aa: CASSLRRQVQGYGYTF

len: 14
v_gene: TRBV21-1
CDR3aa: CASSKPPRADTQYF

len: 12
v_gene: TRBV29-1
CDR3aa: CSVETGNYGYTF

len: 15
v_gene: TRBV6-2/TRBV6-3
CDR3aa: CASSYESVRVYGYTF

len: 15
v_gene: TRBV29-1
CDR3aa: CSVEVLATGANVLTF

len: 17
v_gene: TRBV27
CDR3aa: CASSGARGQIDQNGYTF

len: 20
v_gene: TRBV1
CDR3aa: CTSSQDRFGTSGRAPYEQYF